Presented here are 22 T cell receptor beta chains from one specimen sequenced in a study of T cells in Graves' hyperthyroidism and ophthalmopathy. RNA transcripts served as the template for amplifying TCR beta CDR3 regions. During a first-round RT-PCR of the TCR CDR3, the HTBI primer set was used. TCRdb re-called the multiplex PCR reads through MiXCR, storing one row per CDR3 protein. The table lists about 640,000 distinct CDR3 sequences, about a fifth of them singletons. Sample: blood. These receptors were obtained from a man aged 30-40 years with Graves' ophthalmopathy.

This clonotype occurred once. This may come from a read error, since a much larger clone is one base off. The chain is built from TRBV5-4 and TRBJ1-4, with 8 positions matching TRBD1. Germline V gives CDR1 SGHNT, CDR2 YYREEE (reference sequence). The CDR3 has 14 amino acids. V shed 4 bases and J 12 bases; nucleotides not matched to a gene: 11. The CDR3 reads CASSPGQGGEELFF. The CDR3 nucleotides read TGTGCCAGCAGCCCTGGACAGGGAGGCGAAGAACTGTTTTTT.

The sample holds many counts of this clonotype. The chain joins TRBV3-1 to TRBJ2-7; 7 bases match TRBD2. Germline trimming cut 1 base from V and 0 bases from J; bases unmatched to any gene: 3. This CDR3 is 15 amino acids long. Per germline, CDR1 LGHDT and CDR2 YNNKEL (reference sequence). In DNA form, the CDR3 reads TGTGCCAGCAGCCAAGTTGTAGCGGGCTCCTACGAGCAGTACTTC. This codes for CASSQVVAGSYEQYF.

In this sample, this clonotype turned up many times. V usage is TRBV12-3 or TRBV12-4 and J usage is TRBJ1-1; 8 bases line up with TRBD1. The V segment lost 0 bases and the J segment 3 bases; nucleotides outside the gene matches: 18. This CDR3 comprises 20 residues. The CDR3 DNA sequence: TGTGCCAGCAGTTTAGCGCGGGGGAGACAGGGGATCAATTTGGACACTGAAGCTTTCTTT. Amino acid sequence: CASSLARGRQGINLDTEAFF.

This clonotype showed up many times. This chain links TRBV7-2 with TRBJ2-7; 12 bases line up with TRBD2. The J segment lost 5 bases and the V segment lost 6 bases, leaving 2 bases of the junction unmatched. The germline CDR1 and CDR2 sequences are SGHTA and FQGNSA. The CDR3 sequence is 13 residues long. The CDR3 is CASRLAGGDEQYF. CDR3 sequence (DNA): TGTGCCAGCAGACTAGCGGGAGGTGACGAGCAGTACTTC.

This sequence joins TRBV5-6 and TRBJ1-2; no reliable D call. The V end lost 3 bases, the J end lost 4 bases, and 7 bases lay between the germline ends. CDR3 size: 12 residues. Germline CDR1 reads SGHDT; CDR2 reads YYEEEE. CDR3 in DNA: TGTGCCAGCAGCTCTCTGCGCTATGGCTACACCTTC. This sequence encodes CASSSLRYGYTF.

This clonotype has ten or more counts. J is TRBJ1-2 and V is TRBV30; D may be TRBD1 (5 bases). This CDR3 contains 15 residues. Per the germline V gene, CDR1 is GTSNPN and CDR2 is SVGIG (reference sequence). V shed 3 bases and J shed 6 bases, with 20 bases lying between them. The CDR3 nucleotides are TGTGCCTGGAGGAGCCCACGGGCCTGGGGGGATGGCTACACCTTC. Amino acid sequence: CAWRSPRAWGDGYTF.

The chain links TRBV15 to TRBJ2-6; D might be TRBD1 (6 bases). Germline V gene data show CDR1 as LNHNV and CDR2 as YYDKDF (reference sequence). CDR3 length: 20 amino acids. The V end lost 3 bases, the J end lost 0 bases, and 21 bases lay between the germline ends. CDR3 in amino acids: CATSRSRDTLPRSGANVLTF. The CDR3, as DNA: TGTGCCACCAGCAGGTCCCGGGACACGCTCCCCCGCTCTGGGGCCAACGTCCTGACTTTC.

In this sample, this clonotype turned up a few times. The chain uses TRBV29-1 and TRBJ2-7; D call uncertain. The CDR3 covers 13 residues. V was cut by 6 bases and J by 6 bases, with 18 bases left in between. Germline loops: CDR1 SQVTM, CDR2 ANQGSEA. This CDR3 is CSVLTALVGEQYF. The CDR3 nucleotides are TGCAGCGTCTTGACTGCCCTGGTAGGCGAGCAGTACTTC.

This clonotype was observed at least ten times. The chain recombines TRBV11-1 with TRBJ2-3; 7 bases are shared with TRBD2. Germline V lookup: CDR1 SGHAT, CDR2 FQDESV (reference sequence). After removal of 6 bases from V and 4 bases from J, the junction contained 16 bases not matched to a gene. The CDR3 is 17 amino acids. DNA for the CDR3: TGTGCCAGCAGGCCCTCGAGAGGGAGGGCCCGGGCAGATACGCAGTATTTT. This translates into CASRPSRGRARADTQYF.

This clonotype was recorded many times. The DNA of the CDR3 is TGTGCCAGCAGCTGGACAGGGGAAGAGACCCAGTACTTC. Residues: CASSWTGEETQYF. V usage is TRBV7-9 and J usage is TRBJ2-5; 9 bases line up with TRBD1. The CDR3 consists of 13 residues. V gave up 4 bases and J gave up 3 bases; unmatched junction bases: 0. Germline CDR1 SEHNR, CDR2 FQNEAQ (reference sequence).

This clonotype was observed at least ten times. The CDR3 protein is CASSLRPLAGPGNEQFF. The CDR3 nucleotides read TGTGCCAGCAGCTTAAGGCCGCTAGCGGGACCAGGTAATGAGCAGTTCTTC. The chain combines TRBV7-3 with TRBJ2-1, with TRBD2 matching over 9 bases. V trimming: 1 base; J trimming: 7 bases; junction bases outside the gene matches: 11. Germline CDR1 SGHTA, CDR2 FQGTGA. There are 17 residues in the CDR3.

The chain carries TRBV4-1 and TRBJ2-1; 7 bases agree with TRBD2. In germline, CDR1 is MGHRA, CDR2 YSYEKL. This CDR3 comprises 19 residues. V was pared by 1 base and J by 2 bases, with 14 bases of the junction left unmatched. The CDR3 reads CASSQGSWPPGGTYNEQFF. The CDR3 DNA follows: TGCGCCAGCAGCCAAGGGTCATGGCCCCCGGGAGGCACCTACAATGAGCAGTTCTTC.

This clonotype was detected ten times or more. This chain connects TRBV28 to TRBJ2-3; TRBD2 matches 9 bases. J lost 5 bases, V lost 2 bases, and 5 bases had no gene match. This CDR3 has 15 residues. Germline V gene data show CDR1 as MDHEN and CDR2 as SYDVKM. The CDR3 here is CASSLAGGPKDTQYF. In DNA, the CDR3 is TGTGCCAGCAGTTTAGCGGGAGGGCCTAAAGATACGCAGTATTTT.

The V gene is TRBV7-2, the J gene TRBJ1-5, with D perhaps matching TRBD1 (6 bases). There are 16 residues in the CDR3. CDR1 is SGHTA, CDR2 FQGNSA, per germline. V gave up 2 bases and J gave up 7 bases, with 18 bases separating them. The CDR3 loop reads CASSLNVGPGEQPQHF. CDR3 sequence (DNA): TGTGCCAGCAGCTTAAACGTAGGACCAGGGGAGCAGCCCCAGCATTTT.

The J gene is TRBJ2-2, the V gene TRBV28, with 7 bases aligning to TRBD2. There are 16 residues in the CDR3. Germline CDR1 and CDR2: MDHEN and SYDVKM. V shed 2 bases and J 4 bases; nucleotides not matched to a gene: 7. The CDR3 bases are TGTGCCAGCAGTTTACCGGCTAGCGGAGTCACCGGGGAGCTGTTTTTT. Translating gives CASSLPASGVTGELFF.

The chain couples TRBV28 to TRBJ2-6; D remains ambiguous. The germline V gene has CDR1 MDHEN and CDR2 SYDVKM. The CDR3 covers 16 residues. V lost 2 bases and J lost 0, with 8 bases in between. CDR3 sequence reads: CASSLMWSSGANVLTF. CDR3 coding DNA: TGTGCCAGCAGTTTAATGTGGAGCTCTGGGGCCAACGTCCTGACTTTC. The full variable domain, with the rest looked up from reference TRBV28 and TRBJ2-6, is DVKVTQSSRYLVKRTGEKVFLECVQDMDHENMFWYRQDPGLGLRLIYFSYDVKMKEKGDIPEGYSVSREKKERFSLILESASTNQTSMYLCASSLMWSSGANVLTFGAGSRLTVL.

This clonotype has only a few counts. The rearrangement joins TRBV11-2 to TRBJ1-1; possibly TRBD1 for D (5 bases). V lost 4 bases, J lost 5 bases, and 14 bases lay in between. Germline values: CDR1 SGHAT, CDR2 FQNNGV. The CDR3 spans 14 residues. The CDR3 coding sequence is TGTGCCAGCAGCTCGGGACGGGGCGGAACTGAAGCTTTCTTT. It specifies CASSSGRGGTEAFF. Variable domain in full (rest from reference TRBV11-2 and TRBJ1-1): EAGVAQSPRYKIIEKRQSVAFWCNPISGHATLYWYQQILGQGPKLLIQFQNNGVVDDSQLPKDRFSAERLKGVDSTLKIQPAKLEDSAVYLCASSSGRGGTEAFFGQGTRLTVV.

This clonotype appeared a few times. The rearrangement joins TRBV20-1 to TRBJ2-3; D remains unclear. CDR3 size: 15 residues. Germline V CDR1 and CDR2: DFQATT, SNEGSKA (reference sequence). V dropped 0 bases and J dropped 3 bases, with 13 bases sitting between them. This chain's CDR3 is CSARDLGSWTDTQYF. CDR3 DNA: TGCAGTGCTAGAGATCTCGGATCGTGGACAGATACGCAGTATTTT.

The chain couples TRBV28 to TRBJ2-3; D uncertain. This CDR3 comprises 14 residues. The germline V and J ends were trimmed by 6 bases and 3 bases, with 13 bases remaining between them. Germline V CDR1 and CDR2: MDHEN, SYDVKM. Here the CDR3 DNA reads TGTGCCAGCAGCCTGCAGGTAGTAACAGATACGCAGTATTTT. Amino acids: CASSLQVVTDTQYF.

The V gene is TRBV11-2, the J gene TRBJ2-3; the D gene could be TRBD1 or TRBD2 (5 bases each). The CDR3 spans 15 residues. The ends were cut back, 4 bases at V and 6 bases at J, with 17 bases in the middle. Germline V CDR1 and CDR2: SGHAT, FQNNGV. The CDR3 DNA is TGTGCCAGCAGCTCGACGGACACGGGGAAGGATACGCAGTATTTT. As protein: CASSSTDTGKDTQYF. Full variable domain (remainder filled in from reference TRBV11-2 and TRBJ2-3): EAGVAQSPRYKIIEKRQSVAFWCNPISGHATLYWYQQILGQGPKLLIQFQNNGVVDDSQLPKDRFSAERLKGVDSTLKIQPAKLEDSAVYLCASSSTDTGKDTQYFGPGTRLTVL.

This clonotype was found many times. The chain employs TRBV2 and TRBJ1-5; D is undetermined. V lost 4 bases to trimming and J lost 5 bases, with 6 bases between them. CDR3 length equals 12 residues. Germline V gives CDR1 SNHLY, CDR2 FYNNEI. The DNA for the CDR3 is TGTGCCAGCAGTGGAGGAGATCAGCCCCAGCATTTT. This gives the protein CASSGGDQPQHF. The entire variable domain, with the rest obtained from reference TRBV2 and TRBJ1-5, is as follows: EPEVTQTPSHQVTQMGQEVILRCVPISNHLYFYWYRQILGQKVEFLVSFYNNEISEKSEIFDDQFSVERPDGSNFTLKIRSTKLEDSAMYFCASSGGDQPQHFGDGTRLSIL.

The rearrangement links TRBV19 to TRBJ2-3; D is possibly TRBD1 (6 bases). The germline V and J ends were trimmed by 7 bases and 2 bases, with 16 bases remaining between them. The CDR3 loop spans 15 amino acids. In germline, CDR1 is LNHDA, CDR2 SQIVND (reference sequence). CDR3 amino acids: CASTTRGPFTDTQYF. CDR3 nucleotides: TGTGCCAGTACCACCAGGGGCCCTTTCACAGATACGCAGTATTTT.